The 13 T cell receptor beta chains below all came from one sample that was sequenced in a study of blood T cell repertoires in COVID-19. The protocol was immunoSEQ multiplex PCR, while the TCRdb copy is restricted to in-frame clones and leaves out a portion. The data contain approximately 250,000 clones, over 75% of them singletons. Sequencing was performed on PBMCs or T cells enriched from blood (not recorded which). The receptor set was obtained from a woman between 50 and 59 years old with acute COVID-19.

The rearrangement joins TRBV7-9 to TRBJ2-3; D uncertain. The CDR3 is 12 amino acids. Germline values: CDR1 SEHNR, CDR2 FQNEAQ (reference sequence). V lost 4 bases, J lost 2 bases, and 4 bases lay in between. The CDR3 is CASSSNTDTQYF. DNA for the CDR3: TGTGCCAGCAGCTCAAACACAGATACGCAGTATTTT.

The chain links TRBV6-5 to TRBJ1-2, with TRBD1 matching over 10 bases. This CDR3 is built from 14 residues. Unmatched junction bases numbered 3, after V lost 7 bases and J lost 1 base. Germline CDR1 and CDR2: MNHEY and SVGAGI. The CDR3 bases are TGTGCCAGCATTAGGGACAGGGGTAACTATGGCTACACCTTC. The encoded protein is CASIRDRGNYGYTF.

This chain uses TRBV6-5 with TRBJ2-2, with TRBD1 identical over 10 bases. Germline lookup yields CDR1 MNHEY and CDR2 SVGAGI. The CDR3 is 15 residues long. Trimming took 5 bases from V and 10 from J; bases not matched to a gene: 10. Here the CDR3 reads CASSPLDRGRMELFF. For the CDR3, the DNA is TGTGCCAGCAGTCCCCTCGACAGGGGGCGAATGGAGCTGTTTTTT.

This chain links TRBV5-1 with TRBJ1-1; 8 bases line up with TRBD1. The CDR3 sequence is 14 residues long. CDR1 is SGHRS and CDR2 is YFSETQ in the germline V gene. After removal of 5 bases from V and 1 base from J, the junction contained 4 bases not matched to a gene. This CDR3 is CASSQGAKNTEAFF. CDR3 nucleotides: TGCGCCAGCAGTCAGGGGGCGAAGAACACTGAAGCTTTCTTT.

The rearrangement uses TRBV7-9 and TRBJ2-2; unclear D gene. Trimming cost V 2 bases and J 6 bases, with 7 bases left between them. Per the germline V gene, CDR1 is SEHNR and CDR2 is FQNEAQ (reference sequence). The CDR3 sequence is 13 residues long. The DNA for the CDR3 is TGTGCCAGCAGCTTAACAGTGGCCGGGGAGCTGTTTTTT. It specifies CASSLTVAGELFF. Supplemented by reference TRBV7-9 and TRBJ2-2, the full variable domain reads DTGVSQNPRHKITKRGQNVTFRCDPISEHNRLYWYRQTLGQGPEFLTYFQNEAQLEKSRLLSDRFSAERPKGSFSTLEIQRTEQGDSAMYLCASSLTVAGELFFGEGSRLTVL.

This chain joins TRBV29-1 and TRBJ2-5, with 9 bases fitting TRBD2. From germline, CDR1 is SQVTM and CDR2 ANQGSEA. The CDR3 has 14 residues. The J segment lost 1 base and the V segment lost 7 bases, leaving 7 bases of the junction unmatched. Here the CDR3 reads CSAPLAGFQETQYF. The CDR3 DNA reads as TGCAGCGCCCCACTAGCGGGCTTCCAAGAGACCCAGTACTTC. The variable domain in full, completed from reference TRBV29-1 and TRBJ2-5, reads SAVISQKPSRDICQRGTSLTIQCQVDSQVTMMFWYRQQPGQSLTLIATANQGSEATYESGFVIDKFPISRPNLTFSTLTVSNMSPEDSSIYLCSAPLAGFQETQYFGPGTRLLVL.

The CDR3 here is CASSSQGLAPEAFF. Written as DNA, the CDR3 is TGTGCCAGCAGCTCACAGGGGTTGGCGCCAGAAGCTTTCTTT. V usage is TRBV7-9 and J usage is TRBJ1-1, with TRBD1 identical over 7 bases. Germline lookup yields CDR1 SEHNR and CDR2 FQNEAQ (reference sequence). V lost 4 bases and J lost 8; bases outside the gene matches: 10. This CDR3 has 14 residues.

This rearrangement joins TRBV7-9 to TRBJ2-2; D call uncertain. Per the germline V gene, CDR1 is SEHNR and CDR2 is FQNEAQ (reference sequence). The V gene lost 0 bases and the J gene lost 5 bases, with 10 bases spanning the gap. The CDR3 consists of 15 residues. This CDR3 reads CASSLAPTATGELFF. The CDR3 coding sequence is TGTGCCAGCAGCTTAGCGCCAACAGCTACCGGGGAGCTGTTTTTT.

V usage is TRBV6-2 or TRBV6-3 and J usage is TRBJ1-5, with a tentative D call TRBD1 (6 bases). CDR1 and CDR2 from the germline V gene are MNHEY and SVGEGT. V gave up 2 bases and J gave up 7 bases, with 15 bases separating them. The CDR3 consists of 15 residues. Here the CDR3 reads CASSYTGGARQPQHF. For the CDR3, the DNA is TGTGCCAGCAGTTACACGGGGGGGGCGCGGCAGCCCCAGCATTTT.

This clone has just a few counts. The chain couples TRBV11-2 to TRBJ2-1, with TRBD1 matching over 11 bases. The V gene's germline CDR1 is SGHAT and CDR2 FQNNGV. This CDR3 is 17 amino acids long. The junction had 8 bases not matched to a gene; V was cut back by 5 bases and J by 2 bases. The CDR3 protein is CASSVFRGQGAYNEQFF. The CDR3 DNA reads as TGTGCCAGCAGCGTCTTTCGGGGACAGGGGGCCTACAATGAGCAGTTCTTC.

This clone showed up just a few times. This rearrangement joins TRBV7-3 to TRBJ1-2, with 8 bases aligning to TRBD1. Germline CDR1 and CDR2: SGHTA and FQGTGA. The CDR3 is 15 amino acids. Unmatched junction bases numbered 13, after V lost 5 bases and J lost 8 bases. In DNA, the CDR3 is TGTGCCAGCAGCGAGACAGGGGATCTCTCTGGGGGCTACACCTTC. Amino acid sequence: CASSETGDLSGGYTF.

This sequence joins TRBV6-2 or TRBV6-3 and TRBJ2-3; 12 nucleotides agree with TRBD1. The CDR3 length is 15 residues. Per the germline V gene, CDR1 is MNHEY and CDR2 is SVGEGT. J was trimmed by 4 bases and V by 4 bases; bases with no gene match: 3. For the CDR3, the DNA is TGTGCCAGCAGTTTAAGGGACAGGGGGCCAGATACGCAGTATTTT. Protein product: CASSLRDRGPDTQYF.

V is TRBV4-2 and J is TRBJ1-2, with D unresolved. The V end lost 3 bases, the J end lost 8 bases, and 22 bases lay between the germline ends. Germline CDR1 and CDR2: LGHNA and YNFKEQ. The CDR3 runs 16 residues. CDR3 loop: CASSQAKRGGIQGYTF. In nucleotides, the CDR3 is TGTGCCAGCAGCCAGGCTAAGCGAGGAGGAATCCAGGGCTACACCTTC.